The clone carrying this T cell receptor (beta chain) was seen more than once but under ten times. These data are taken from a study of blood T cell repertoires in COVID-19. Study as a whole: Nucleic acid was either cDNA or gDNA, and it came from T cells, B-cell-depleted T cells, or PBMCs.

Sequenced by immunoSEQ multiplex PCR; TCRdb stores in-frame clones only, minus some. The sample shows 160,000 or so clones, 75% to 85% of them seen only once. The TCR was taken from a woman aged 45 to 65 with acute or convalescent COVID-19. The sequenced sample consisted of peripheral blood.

The CDR3 loop is CASSLLVSADTQYF. The DNA for the CDR3 is TGTGCCAGCAGCTTACTAGTGTCAGCAGATACGCAGTATTTT. The chain is built from TRBV11-2 and TRBJ2-3, with D unresolved. Trimming pared 2 bases from V and 4 bases from J, leaving 10 bases between. The V gene's germline CDR1 is SGHAT and CDR2 FQNNGV. The CDR3 length is 14 residues.